A selection of T cell receptor beta chains follows, all from one sample in a study of T cell responses to AZD1222 COVID-19 vaccine. Repertoires were generated with immunoSEQ multiplex PCR, while TCRdb's copy carries only in-frame clones and drops some. The profile shows roughly 190,000 clones, over 85% of them singletons. This specimen consisted of peripheral blood, obtained on day 0 of AZD1222 vaccination. Every receptor here comes from an adult in good health. Both conserved end residues are trimmed from each CDR3.

len: 13; v_gene: TRBV6-2/TRBV6-3; j_gene: TRBJ2-1; CDR3aa: ASSYQAGAGNEQF
len: 12; v_gene: TRBV7-9; j_gene: TRBJ1-2; CDR3aa: ASSLNRIFGGYT
len: 12; v_gene: TRBV19; j_gene: TRBJ2-7; CDR3aa: ASSIGNRGSEQY
len: 11; v_gene: TRBV2; j_gene: TRBJ2-1; CDR3aa: ASSEARANEQF
len: 14; v_gene: TRBV13; j_gene: TRBJ1-2; CDR3aa: ASSPTPRTESYGYT
len: 12; v_gene: TRBV5-1; j_gene: TRBJ1-1; CDR3aa: ASSLERLNTEAF
len: 12; v_gene: TRBV5-1; j_gene: TRBJ1-1; CDR3aa: ASSLARGNTEAF
len: 12; v_gene: TRBV19; j_gene: TRBJ1-2; CDR3aa: ASSLEGANYGYT
len: 13; v_gene: TRBV5-1; j_gene: TRBJ2-3; CDR3aa: ASRPGTGWTDTQY
len: 11; v_gene: TRBV9; j_gene: TRBJ1-2; CDR3aa: ASSDQGRYGYT
len: 13; v_gene: TRBV9; j_gene: TRBJ1-4; CDR3aa: ASSVAARINEKLF
len: 14; v_gene: TRBV7-8; j_gene: TRBJ2-5; CDR3aa: ASSLGVLLGSETQY
len: 14; v_gene: TRBV28; j_gene: TRBJ2-1; CDR3aa: ASSPPRGGRINEQF
len: 12; v_gene: TRBV2; j_gene: TRBJ2-5; CDR3aa: ASIAQQGGWTQY
len: 14; v_gene: TRBV4-2; j_gene: TRBJ2-1; CDR3aa: ASSLEAGGPTNEQF
len: 13; v_gene: TRBV5-1; j_gene: TRBJ2-1; CDR3aa: ASSLGTVSYNEQF
len: 15; v_gene: TRBV27; j_gene: TRBJ2-2; CDR3aa: ASSYSQTLLNTGELF
len: 13; v_gene: TRBV7-8; j_gene: TRBJ1-3; CDR3aa: ASSPYSAPGNTIY